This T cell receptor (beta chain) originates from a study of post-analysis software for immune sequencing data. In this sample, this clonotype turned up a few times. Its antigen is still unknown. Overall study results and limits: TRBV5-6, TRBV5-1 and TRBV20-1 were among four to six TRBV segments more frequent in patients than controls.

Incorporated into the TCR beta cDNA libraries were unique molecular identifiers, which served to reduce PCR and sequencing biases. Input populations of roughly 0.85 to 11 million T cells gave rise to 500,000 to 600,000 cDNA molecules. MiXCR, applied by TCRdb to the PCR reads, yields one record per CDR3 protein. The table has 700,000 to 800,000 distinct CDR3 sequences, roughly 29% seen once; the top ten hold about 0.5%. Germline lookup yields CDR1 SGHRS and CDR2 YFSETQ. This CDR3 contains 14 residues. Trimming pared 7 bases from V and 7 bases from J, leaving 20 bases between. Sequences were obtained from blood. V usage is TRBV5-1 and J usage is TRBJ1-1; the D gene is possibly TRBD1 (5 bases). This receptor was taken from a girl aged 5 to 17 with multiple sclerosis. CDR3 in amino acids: CASRGDPGRNEAFF. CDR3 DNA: TGCGCCAGCCGGGGGGACCCAGGCAGGAATGAAGCTTTCTTT.